The 30 T cell receptor beta chains below were found in one sample sequenced in a study of control samples from healthy donors and cancer patients. Assay: immunoSEQ multiplex PCR; the TCRdb copy retains only in-frame clones and omits some. Here the sample spans 390,000 or so clones, around 90% being singletons. Sample: PBMCs. These receptors were taken from a middle-aged man with head and neck cancer.

The chain combines TRBV7-9 with TRBJ1-5; 7 bases are a match to TRBD1. CDR1 SEHNR and CDR2 FQNEAQ come from the germline V gene (reference sequence). The CDR3 runs 15 residues. With 0 bases clipped from V and 3 bases from J, the junction kept 2 bases outside the gene matches. CDR3 coding DNA: TGTGCCAGCAGCTTAGCCACAGGGGTCAATCAGCCCCAGCATTTT. Its protein product is CASSLATGVNQPQHF. The full variable domain, its missing parts supplied by reference TRBV7-9 and TRBJ1-5, is DTGVSQNPRHKITKRGQNVTFRCDPISEHNRLYWYRQTLGQGPEFLTYFQNEAQLEKSRLLSDRFSAERPKGSFSTLEIQRTEQGDSAMYLCASSLATGVNQPQHFGDGTRLSIL.

V and J are TRBV27 and TRBJ2-2, with a possible D match to TRBD1 (6 bases). The ends were cut back, 6 bases at V and 1 base at J, with 9 bases in the middle. CDR1 is MNHEY, CDR2 SMNVEV, per germline (reference sequence). The length of the CDR3 is 14 residues. The CDR3 loop reads CASRKQGNTGELFF. The CDR3 DNA sequence: TGTGCCAGCAGAAAACAGGGGAACACCGGGGAGCTGTTTTTT.

V is TRBV30 and J is TRBJ2-1; TRBD2 might be the D (6 bases). V lost 7 bases and J 4 bases, leaving 11 bases between the germline ends. This CDR3 has 12 residues. Germline V gene sequence: CDR1 GTSNPN, CDR2 SVGIG (reference sequence). CDR3 bases: TGTGCCTTTAGCGGAATTTACAATGAGCAGTTCTTC. Its translation is CAFSGIYNEQFF.

The genes are TRBV11-2 and TRBJ2-1, with 9 bases identical to TRBD2. The germline V gene has CDR1 SGHAT and CDR2 FQNNGV. This CDR3 has 18 residues. Trimming took 5 bases from V and 3 from J; bases not matched to a gene: 14. As DNA, the CDR3 is TGTGCCAGCAGCCCCAGAACCAGCGGGAGGATGCTCTACAATGAGCAGTTCTTC. It codes for CASSPRTSGRMLYNEQFF.

The genes are TRBV10-3 and TRBJ1-2; TRBD1 aligns across 7 bases. The length of the CDR3 is 16 residues. The ends lost 8 bases at V and 2 bases at J; junction bases unmatched: 14. Germline CDR1 is ENHRY and CDR2 is SYGVKD. CDR3 loop: CAIGSQVQGPNYGYTF. CDR3 DNA: TGTGCCATCGGCTCCCAGGTACAGGGGCCGAACTATGGCTACACCTTC.

The chain combines TRBV7-9 with TRBJ1-1; 9 nucleotides agree with TRBD1. Germline loops: CDR1 SEHNR, CDR2 FQNEAQ (reference sequence). Unmatched junction bases numbered 8, after V lost 5 bases and J lost 4 bases. The CDR3 runs to 15 residues. CDR3 coding DNA: TGTGCCAGCAGCCACGCCTCGACAGGGGGCACTGAAGCTTTCTTT. Translation: CASSHASTGGTEAFF. Looking up the rest from reference TRBV7-9 and TRBJ1-1 gives the full variable domain: DTGVSQNPRHKITKRGQNVTFRCDPISEHNRLYWYRQTLGQGPEFLTYFQNEAQLEKSRLLSDRFSAERPKGSFSTLEIQRTEQGDSAMYLCASSHASTGGTEAFFGQGTRLTVV.

This rearrangement joins TRBV28 to TRBJ1-6; D is possibly TRBD1 (6 bases). Trimming shortened V by 6 bases and J by 9 bases, and 12 bases separated the two germline ends. Germline V lookup: CDR1 MDHEN, CDR2 SYDVKM. This CDR3 comprises 13 residues. In DNA, the CDR3 is TGTGCCAGCAGCGGGGGGCTCGCTTCACCCCTCCACTTT. This codes for CASSGGLASPLHF.

The chain uses TRBV28 and TRBJ1-2; 7 positions match TRBD1. The V and J ends lost 6 bases and 2 bases, in that order; junction bases with no gene match: 12. Looked up from germline, CDR1 is MDHEN and CDR2 is SYDVKM. CDR3 length: 16 amino acids. The CDR3 DNA follows: TGTGCCAGCAGCTACTGGGTACGGGACAGCAACTATGGCTACACCTTC. Its translation: CASSYWVRDSNYGYTF.

The chain uses TRBV19 and TRBJ2-2; TRBD2 agrees at 11 bases. The CDR3 totals 18 residues. Germline-derived CDR1 and CDR2 are LNHDA and SQIVND (reference sequence). J was trimmed by 0 bases and V by 6 bases; bases with no gene match: 9. The CDR3 reads CASSSGLAETPNTGELFF. The CDR3 nucleotides read TGTGCCAGTAGCTCGGGACTAGCGGAGACACCGAACACCGGGGAGCTGTTTTTT.

V usage is TRBV10-1 and J usage is TRBJ2-7; D not resolved. The CDR3 covers 13 residues. Trimming cost V 4 bases and J 2 bases, with 9 bases left between them. Germline CDR1 and CDR2: WNHNN and SYGVQD (reference sequence). CDR3 in amino acids: CASSAGLTYEQYF. The CDR3 coding sequence is TGCGCCAGCAGTGCCGGCTTAACCTACGAGCAGTACTTC.

The rearrangement links TRBV30 to TRBJ2-2; D ambiguous. Trimming pared 0 bases from V and 8 bases from J, leaving 7 bases between. Germline CDR1 is GTSNPN and CDR2 is SVGIG (reference sequence). The CDR3 is made up of 12 amino acids. CDR3 sequence reads: CAWSVEAGELFF. The CDR3 DNA reads as TGTGCCTGGAGTGTAGAAGCGGGGGAGCTGTTTTTT.

The chain recombines TRBV28 with TRBJ2-7; D is perhaps TRBD1 (6 bases). The CDR3 runs to 14 residues. Germline CDR1 reads MDHEN; CDR2 reads SYDVKM. V lost 1 base to trimming and J lost 4 bases, with 11 bases between them. CDR3 in DNA: TGTGCCAGCAGTTTATTGACAGGACCATACGAGCAGTACTTC. This codes for CASSLLTGPYEQYF.

The CDR3 loop reads CATSRDQLNTAEQYF. The CDR3 nucleotides read TGTGCCACCAGCAGAGATCAGCTAAACACAGCCGAGCAGTACTTC. The chain carries TRBV15 and TRBJ2-7; D gene unclear. Trimming took off 0 bases at V and 6 bases at J, with 15 bases between the two ends. The germline V gene encodes CDR1 LNHNV and CDR2 YYDKDF (reference sequence). This CDR3 spans 15 amino acids.

The chain combines TRBV28 with TRBJ1-4; the D is unclear. Germline V lookup: CDR1 MDHEN, CDR2 SYDVKM. V was trimmed by 3 bases and J by 4 bases, leaving 9 bases between them. The CDR3 spans 14 residues. This CDR3 is CASSLESSNEKLFF. The CDR3 coding sequence is TGTGCCAGCAGTTTGGAGAGTAGTAATGAAAAACTGTTTTTT.

This sequence joins TRBV10-3 and TRBJ1-1; the D is unclear. The germline gives CDR1 ENHRY, CDR2 SYGVKD. The CDR3 extends over 13 amino acids. V dropped 3 bases and J dropped 0 bases, with 5 bases sitting between them. CDR3 sequence: CAISEGLNTEAFF. CDR3 in DNA: TGTGCCATCAGTGAAGGGTTGAACACTGAAGCTTTCTTT.

The rearrangement uses TRBV7-3 and TRBJ1-2, with 9 positions matching TRBD1. Trimming took 7 bases from V and 7 from J; bases not matched to a gene: 7. Germline lookup yields CDR1 SGHTA and CDR2 FQGTGA. The CDR3 sequence is 13 residues long. The CDR3 spells CASTRDRAIGYTF. The CDR3 DNA sequence: TGTGCCAGCACCCGGGACAGGGCAATTGGCTACACCTTC.

This clone came up once. The chain combines TRBV3-1 (or the pseudogene TRBV3-2) with TRBJ1-5; TRBD1 matches at 7 bases. V shed 5 bases and J 7 bases; nucleotides not matched to a gene: 11. This CDR3 is 15 amino acids long. CDR1 and CDR2 (germline): LGHDT, YNNKEL (reference sequence). This CDR3 reads CASSRGVTGTQPQHF. CDR3 DNA: TGTGCCAGCAGCAGGGGGGTGACAGGGACCCAGCCCCAGCATTTT.

The gene calls are TRBV5-5 and TRBJ1-4, with no clear D. The CDR3 spans 14 residues. V shed 0 bases and J shed 11 bases, with 14 bases lying between them. The germline V gene encodes CDR1 SGHKS and CDR2 YYEKEE (reference sequence). The CDR3 sequence: CASSLVISAEKLFF. CDR3 bases: TGTGCCAGCAGCTTGGTCATAAGCGCGGAGAAACTGTTTTTT.

The V and J genes are TRBV21-1 and TRBJ2-7. TRBV21-1 is an annotated pseudogene. This CDR3 spans 15 amino acids. The CDR3 DNA is TGTGCCAGCAGCAAAGCGAGGTCCGGAGGGGGGGAGCAGTACTTC. Protein product: CASSKARSGGGEQYF.

V and J are TRBV15 and TRBJ2-1, with 8 positions matching TRBD2. J gave up 5 bases and V 3 bases, and 9 bases lay outside the gene matches. The CDR3 sequence is 16 residues long. Germline V gives CDR1 LNHNV, CDR2 YYDKDF (reference sequence). Here the CDR3 reads CATSSLGGGKDNEQFF. The CDR3 region has the DNA TGTGCCACCAGCAGCCTGGGCGGGGGGAAAGACAATGAGCAGTTCTTC.

This chain connects TRBV4-2 to TRBJ2-2; D is unresolved. This CDR3 spans 15 amino acids. CDR1 is LGHNA, CDR2 YNFKEQ, per germline. V was trimmed by 4 bases and J by 7 bases, leaving 16 bases between them. The CDR3 region is CASSRTSLAGGELFF. The CDR3 nucleotides are TGTGCCAGCAGCCGGACGAGTCTGGCAGGCGGGGAGCTGTTTTTT.

J is TRBJ2-3 and V is TRBV6-4; D is unclear. The CDR3 runs to 9 residues. The germline V gene encodes CDR1 MRHNA and CDR2 SNTAGT. V was trimmed by 8 bases and J by 12 bases, leaving 9 bases between them. This CDR3 reads CASRPLQYF. CDR3 in DNA: TGTGCCAGCCGCCCTCTCCAGTATTTT.

This chain uses TRBV27 with TRBJ1-5; possibly TRBD1 for D (6 bases). CDR1 and CDR2 from the germline V gene are MNHEY and SMNVEV (reference sequence). Between the trimmed V and J ends, which lost 6 bases and 3 bases, there was a span of 12 bases. The CDR3 sequence is 14 residues long. CDR3 loop: CASREDSYNQPQHF. CDR3 nucleotides: TGTGCCAGCAGAGAGGACAGTTACAATCAGCCCCAGCATTTT.

This clone occurred a few times. The V call is TRBV28, the J call TRBJ2-1; TRBD2 aligns across 11 bases. CDR3 size: 17 residues. Looked up from germline, CDR1 is MDHEN and CDR2 is SYDVKM. V shed 1 base and J 6 bases; nucleotides not matched to a gene: 8. The CDR3 DNA reads as TGTGCCAGCAGTTTATTCCTAGCGGGGGGCGGACGCAATGAGCAGTTCTTC. This codes for CASSLFLAGGGRNEQFF.

The chain has TRBV28 and TRBJ2-1; tentatively, D is TRBD2 (6 bases). CDR1 and CDR2 (germline): MDHEN, SYDVKM. The CDR3 extends over 16 amino acids. The V and J ends lost 2 bases and 1 base respectively, with 12 bases between them. The CDR3 bases are TGTGCCAGCAGTTTACCCCTCGGAGGGTCCTACAATGAGCAGTTCTTC. It specifies CASSLPLGGSYNEQFF.

The chain joins TRBV10-3 to TRBJ2-2; 8 bases align to TRBD1. This CDR3 contains 16 residues. V shed 0 bases, J shed 7 bases, and the junction held 7 bases outside the gene matches. From germline, CDR1 is ENHRY and CDR2 SYGVKD. CDR3 in amino acids: CAISESAGGDGGELFF. The CDR3 DNA reads as TGTGCCATCAGTGAGTCGGCAGGGGGCGATGGCGGGGAGCTGTTTTTT.

The rearrangement uses TRBV27 and TRBJ2-7, with 10 positions matching TRBD1. The CDR3 is made up of 16 amino acids. The junction had 11 bases not matched to a gene; V was cut back by 4 bases and J by 5 bases. Germline values: CDR1 MNHEY, CDR2 SMNVEV (reference sequence). The CDR3 nucleotides read TGTGCCAGCAGTTCCTCCGGACAGGGGGACATCCACGAGCAGTACTTC. Translated: CASSSSGQGDIHEQYF.

This chain links TRBV5-1 with TRBJ2-1, with D unresolved. V gave up 0 bases and J gave up 7 bases, with 8 bases separating them. There are 13 residues in the CDR3. Germline lookup yields CDR1 SGHRS and CDR2 YFSETQ. In DNA, the CDR3 is TGCGCCAGCAGCTTGGAGACAAAGAATGAGCAGTTCTTC. It specifies CASSLETKNEQFF.

V and J are TRBV7-3 and TRBJ2-2, with TRBD2 as a possible D gene (6 bases). V lost 1 base and J lost 0, with 9 bases in between. Germline V gives CDR1 SGHTA, CDR2 FQGTGA. There are 16 residues in the CDR3. The CDR3 region has the DNA TGTGCCAGCAGCTTAAGGTCGGGGGCGAACACCGGGGAGCTGTTTTTT. This sequence encodes CASSLRSGANTGELFF.

This clone was seen a single time. In nucleotides, the CDR3 is TGTGCCAGTAGTCCCGGAAGAGGGAGTTATTACAATGAGCAGTTCTTC. Translation: CASSPGRGSYYNEQFF. The gene calls are TRBV19 and TRBJ2-1, with D maybe TRBD2 (5 bases). From germline, CDR1 is LNHDA and CDR2 SQIVND (reference sequence). The CDR3 contains 16 residues. V was trimmed by 5 bases and J by 4 bases, leaving 18 bases between them.